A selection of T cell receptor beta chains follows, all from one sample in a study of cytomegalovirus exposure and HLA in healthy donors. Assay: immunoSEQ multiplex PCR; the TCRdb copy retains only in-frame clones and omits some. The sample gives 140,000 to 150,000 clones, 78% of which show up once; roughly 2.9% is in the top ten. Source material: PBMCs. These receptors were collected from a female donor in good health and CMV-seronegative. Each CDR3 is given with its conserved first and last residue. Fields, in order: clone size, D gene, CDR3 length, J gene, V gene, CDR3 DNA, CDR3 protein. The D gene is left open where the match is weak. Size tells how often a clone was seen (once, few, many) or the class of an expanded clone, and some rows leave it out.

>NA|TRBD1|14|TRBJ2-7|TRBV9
TGTGCCAGCAGCCCAGGACAGGGCGGCTACGAGCAGTACTTC
CASSPGQGGYEQYF
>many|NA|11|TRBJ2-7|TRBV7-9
TGTGCCAGCAGCCGGAGCTACGAGCAGTACTTC
CASSRSYEQYF
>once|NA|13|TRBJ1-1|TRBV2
TGTGCCAGCAGTGTAGACTGGAACACTGAAGCTTTCTTT
CASSVDWNTEAFF
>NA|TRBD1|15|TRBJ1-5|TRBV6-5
TGTGCCAGCCAACAGGGGCCAGTGGGCAATCAGCCCCAGCATTTT
CASQQGPVGNQPQHF
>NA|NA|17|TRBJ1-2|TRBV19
TGTGCCAGTAGTATACGGTGGTTAGGGGGTTTGGACTATGGCTACACCTTC
CASSIRWLGGLDYGYTF
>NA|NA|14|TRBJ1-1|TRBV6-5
TGTGCCAGCAGTTACCCAGGACGGGGTACTGAAGCTTTCTTT
CASSYPGRGTEAFF
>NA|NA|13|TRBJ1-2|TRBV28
TGTGCCAGCAGTTTCGAAGGGGCAGATGGCTACACCTTC
CASSFEGADGYTF
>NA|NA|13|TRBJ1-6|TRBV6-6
TGTGCCAGTATCAGGGACTATAATTCACCCCTCCACTTT
CASIRDYNSPLHF
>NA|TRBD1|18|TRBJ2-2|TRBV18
TGTGCCAGCTCATCCCTAACACTACAGGGGGCCAACACCGGGGAGCTGTTTTTT
CASSSLTLQGANTGELFF
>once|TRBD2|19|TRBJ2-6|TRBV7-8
TGTGCCAGCAGCTTTCTGGGCGGGGGACCTTCATCTGGGGCCAACGTCCTGACTTTC
CASSFLGGGPSSGANVLTF
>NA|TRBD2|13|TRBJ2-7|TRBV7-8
TGTGCCAGCAGCTTCGGCGGGAGTTACGAGCAGTACTTC
CASSFGGSYEQYF
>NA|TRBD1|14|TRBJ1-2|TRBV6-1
TGTGCCAGCAGTGTGCAACAGGGGGCCTATGGCTACACCTTC
CASSVQQGAYGYTF
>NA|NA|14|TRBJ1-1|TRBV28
TGTGCCAGCGGTCGCGGTTTCGGGAACACTGAAGCTTTCTTT
CASGRGFGNTEAFF
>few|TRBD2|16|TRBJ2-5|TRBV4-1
TGCGCCAGCAGCCCCCCTAGCGGGAGAATCCAAGAGACCCAGTACTTC
CASSPPSGRIQETQYF
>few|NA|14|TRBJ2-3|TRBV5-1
TGCGCCAGCGAAACAGGGTCTAGCACAGATACGCAGTATTTT
CASETGSSTDTQYF
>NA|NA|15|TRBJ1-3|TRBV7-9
TGTGCCAGCAGCCAGCAGGGAACGCCTGGAAACACCATATATTTT
CASSQQGTPGNTIYF
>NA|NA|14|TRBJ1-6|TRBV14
TGTGCCAGCAGCCAAGAAGCCTGGAATTCACCCCTCCACTTT
CASSQEAWNSPLHF
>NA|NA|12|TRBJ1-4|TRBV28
TGTGCCAGCAGACCACATTTTGGAAAACTGTTTTTT
CASRPHFGKLFF
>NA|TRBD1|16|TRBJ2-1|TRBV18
TGTGCCAGCTCACCGTGGTCCGGGACAGACTACAATGAGCAGTTCTTC
CASSPWSGTDYNEQFF
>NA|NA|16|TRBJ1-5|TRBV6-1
TGTGCCAGCAGTGAATCCGTTAGCTACGTGGGTCAGCCCCAGCATTTT
CASSESVSYVGQPQHF
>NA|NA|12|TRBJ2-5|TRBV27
TGTGCCAGCAGTTTAGGCCGTTCTCCCCAGTACTTC
CASSLGRSPQYF
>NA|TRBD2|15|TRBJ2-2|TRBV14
TGTGCCAGCAGCAAAGCGGGAGGGCCTACCGGGGAGCTGTTTTTT
CASSKAGGPTGELFF
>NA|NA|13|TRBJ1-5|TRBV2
TGTGCCAGCCACAGGGATATGAATCAGCCCCAGCATTTT
CASHRDMNQPQHF
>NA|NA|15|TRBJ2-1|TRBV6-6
TGTGCCAGCAGTTATCAGGGTTCGGCTTACAATGAGCAGTTCTTC
CASSYQGSAYNEQFF
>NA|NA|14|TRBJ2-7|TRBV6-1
TGTGCCAGCAGTGAATTACAGGAAACCTACGAGCAGTACTTC
CASSELQETYEQYF
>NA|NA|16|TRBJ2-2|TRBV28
TGTGCCAGCACCACGAAGACCAGGGGAAACACCGGGGAGCTGTTTTTT
CASTTKTRGNTGELFF
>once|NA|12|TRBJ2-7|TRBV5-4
TGTGCCAGCAGCTTGCCGTCCTACGAGCAGTACTTC
CASSLPSYEQYF
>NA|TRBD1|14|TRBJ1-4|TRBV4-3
TGCGCCAGCAGCCTAGGGACAGGGCCCGAAAAACTGTTTTTT
CASSLGTGPEKLFF
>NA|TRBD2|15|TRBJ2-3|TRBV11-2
TGTGCCAGCAGACTACTAGCGGGAGGGACAGATACGCAGTATTTT
CASRLLAGGTDTQYF
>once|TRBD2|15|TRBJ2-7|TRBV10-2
TGCGCCAGCAGGGGGGGACTAGCGGGATCCTACGAGCAGTACTTC
CASRGGLAGSYEQYF
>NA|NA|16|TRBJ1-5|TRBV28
TGTGCCAGCAGCCCAGAGGCGATAGGTAGCAATCAGCCCCAGCATTTT
CASSPEAIGSNQPQHF
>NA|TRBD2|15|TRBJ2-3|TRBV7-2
TGTGCCAGCGAGGGGCTAGCGGGAGTGGCAGATACGCAGTATTTT
CASEGLAGVADTQYF
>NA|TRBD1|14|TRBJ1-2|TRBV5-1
TGCGCCAGCGCCCGGACAGGGGGTATCTATGGCTACACCTTC
CASARTGGIYGYTF
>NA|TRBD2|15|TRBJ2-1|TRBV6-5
TGTGCCAGCAGACTGACTAGCGGGCCTTACAATGAGCAGTTCTTC
CASRLTSGPYNEQFF
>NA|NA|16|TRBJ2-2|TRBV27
TGTGCCAGCAGTTTCAGGCAAGGCCAAGACACCGGGGAGCTGTTTTTT
CASSFRQGQDTGELFF
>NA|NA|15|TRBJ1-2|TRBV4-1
TGCGCCAGCAGCCTCCTACAGCGGGAGAACTATGGCTACACCTTC
CASSLLQRENYGYTF
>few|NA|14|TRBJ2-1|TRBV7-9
TGTGCCAGCAGCTTAGCCGGGACTTACAATGAGCAGTTCTTC
CASSLAGTYNEQFF
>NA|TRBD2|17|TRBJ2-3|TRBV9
TGTGCCAGCAGCGAGGGGACTAGCGGGAGGGTGGCAGATACGCAGTATTTT
CASSEGTSGRVADTQYF
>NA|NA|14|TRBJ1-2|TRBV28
TGTGCCAGCAGTCCCGGTAGAGGAAACTATGGCTACACCTTC
CASSPGRGNYGYTF
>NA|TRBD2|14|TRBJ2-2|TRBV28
TGTGCCACCTACGAAGCGGGGGGAACCGGGGAGCTGTTTTTT
CATYEAGGTGELFF
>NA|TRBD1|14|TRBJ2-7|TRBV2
TGTGCCAACCGGGACAGGGTAAGCTCCTACGAGCAGTACTTC
CANRDRVSSYEQYF
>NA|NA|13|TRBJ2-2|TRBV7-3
TGTGCCAGCAGCTTAAACGGGATAGGGGAGCTGTTTTTT
CASSLNGIGELFF